This T cell receptor beta chain came from a study of blood T cell repertoires in COVID-19. About the research overall: T cells, B-cell-depleted T cells, or PBMCs supplied cDNA or gDNA.

Assay used: immunoSEQ multiplex PCR; TCRdb lists only in-frame clones, some missing. The repertoire holds 470,000 or so clones, 70% to 90% seen once, with about 3.2% in the top ten. This clone came up a few times. CDR3 size: 13 residues. V lost 4 bases, J lost 5 bases, and 3 bases stayed unmatched. CDR1 SNHLY and CDR2 FYNNEI come from the germline V gene. The source material was peripheral blood. This rearrangement joins TRBV2 to TRBJ2-7, with 9 bases identical to TRBD1. This sequence was found in a human donor in a cohort sampled during active COVID-19. In DNA form, the CDR3 reads TGTGCCAGCAGTGGAGACAGGGGGAACGAGCAGTACTTC. Protein sequence: CASSGDRGNEQYF.